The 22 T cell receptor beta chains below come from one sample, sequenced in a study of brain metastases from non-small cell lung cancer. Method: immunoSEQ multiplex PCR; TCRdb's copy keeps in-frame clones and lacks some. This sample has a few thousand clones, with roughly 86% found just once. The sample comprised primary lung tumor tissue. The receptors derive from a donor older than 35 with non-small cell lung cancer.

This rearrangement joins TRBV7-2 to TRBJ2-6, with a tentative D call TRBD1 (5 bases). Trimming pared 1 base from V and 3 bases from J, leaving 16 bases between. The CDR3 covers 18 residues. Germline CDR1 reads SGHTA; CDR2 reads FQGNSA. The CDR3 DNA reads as TGTGCCAGCAGCTTAGACATTGCAGGGCCCGGTGGGGCCAACGTCCTGACTTTC. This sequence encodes CASSLDIAGPGGANVLTF.

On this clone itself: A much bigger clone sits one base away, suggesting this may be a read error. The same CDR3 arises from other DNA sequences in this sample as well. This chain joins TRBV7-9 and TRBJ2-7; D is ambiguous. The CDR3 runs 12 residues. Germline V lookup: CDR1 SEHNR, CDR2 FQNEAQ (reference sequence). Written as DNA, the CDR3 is TGTGCCAGTAGCTTAGAGGCCTACGAGCAGTACTTC. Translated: CASSLEAYEQYF.

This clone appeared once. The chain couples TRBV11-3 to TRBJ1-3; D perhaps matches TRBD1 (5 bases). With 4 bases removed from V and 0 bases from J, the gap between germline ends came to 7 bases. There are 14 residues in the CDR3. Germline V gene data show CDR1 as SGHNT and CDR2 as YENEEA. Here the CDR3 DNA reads TGTGCCAGCAGCTCCGGGACCTCTGGAAACACCATATATTTT. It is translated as CASSSGTSGNTIYF.

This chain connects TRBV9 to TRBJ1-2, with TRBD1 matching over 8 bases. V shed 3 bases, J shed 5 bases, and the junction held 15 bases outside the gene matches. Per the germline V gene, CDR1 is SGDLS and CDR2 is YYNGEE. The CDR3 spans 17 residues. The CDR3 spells CASSGQGAAGPGYGYTF. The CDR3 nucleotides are TGTGCCAGCAGCGGGCAGGGGGCGGCTGGCCCCGGGTATGGCTACACCTTC.

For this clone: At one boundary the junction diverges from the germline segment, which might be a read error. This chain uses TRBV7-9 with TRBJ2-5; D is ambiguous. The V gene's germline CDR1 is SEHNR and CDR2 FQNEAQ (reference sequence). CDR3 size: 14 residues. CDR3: CTSSLGQIQETQYF. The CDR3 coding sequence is TGTACCAGCAGCTTAGGGCAAATTCAAGAGACCCAGTACTTC.

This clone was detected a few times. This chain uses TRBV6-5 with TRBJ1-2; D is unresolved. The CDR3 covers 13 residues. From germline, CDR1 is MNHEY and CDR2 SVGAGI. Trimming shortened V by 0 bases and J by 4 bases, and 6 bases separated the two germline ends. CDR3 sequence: CASSYSKSYGYTF. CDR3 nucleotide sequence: TGTGCCAGCAGTTACTCGAAGAGCTATGGCTACACCTTC.

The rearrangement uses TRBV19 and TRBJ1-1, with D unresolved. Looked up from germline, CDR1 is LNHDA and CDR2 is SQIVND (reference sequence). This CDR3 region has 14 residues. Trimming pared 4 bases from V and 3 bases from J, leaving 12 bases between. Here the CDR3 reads CASSTRGGDTEAFF. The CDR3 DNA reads TGTGCCAGTAGTACACGGGGAGGAGACACTGAAGCTTTCTTT. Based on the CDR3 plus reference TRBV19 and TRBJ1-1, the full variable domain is DGGITQSPKYLFRKEGQNVTLSCEQNLNHDAMYWYRQDPGQGLRLIYYSQIVNDFQKGDIAEGYSVSREKKESFPLTVTSAQKNPTAFYLCASSTRGGDTEAFFGQGTRLTVV.

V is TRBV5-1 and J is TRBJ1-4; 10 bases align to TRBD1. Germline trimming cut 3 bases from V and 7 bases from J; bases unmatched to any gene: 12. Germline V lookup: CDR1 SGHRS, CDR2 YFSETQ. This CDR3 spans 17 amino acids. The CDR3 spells CASSSQLGQGRGEKLFF. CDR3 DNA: TGCGCCAGCAGCTCGCAATTGGGACAGGGGCGAGGTGAAAAACTGTTTTTT.

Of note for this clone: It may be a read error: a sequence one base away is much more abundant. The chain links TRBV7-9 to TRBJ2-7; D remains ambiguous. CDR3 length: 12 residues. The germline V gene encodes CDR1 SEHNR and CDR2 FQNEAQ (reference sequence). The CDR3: CTSSLEAYEQYF. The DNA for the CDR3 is TGTACCAGCAGCTTAGAGGCCTACGAGCAGTACTTC.

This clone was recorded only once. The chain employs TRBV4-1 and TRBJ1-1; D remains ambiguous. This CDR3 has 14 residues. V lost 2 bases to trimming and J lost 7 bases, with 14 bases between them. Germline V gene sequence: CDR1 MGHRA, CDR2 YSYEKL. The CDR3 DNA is TGCGCCAGCAGCCAAAACTCGGTTAGCTTTGAAGCTTTCTTT. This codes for CASSQNSVSFEAFF.

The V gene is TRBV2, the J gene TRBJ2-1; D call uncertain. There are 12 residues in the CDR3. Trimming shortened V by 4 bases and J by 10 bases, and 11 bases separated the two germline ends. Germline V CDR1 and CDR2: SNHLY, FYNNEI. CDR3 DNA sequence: TGTGCCAGCAGTGTGCAAGACCGCGAGCAGTTCTTC. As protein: CASSVQDREQFF.

The CDR3 nucleotides are TGTGCCAGCAGTTCAAGACTAGCGGGCGGAAATGAGCAGTTCTTC. Its translation is CASSSRLAGGNEQFF. This rearrangement joins TRBV28 to TRBJ2-1; TRBD2 agrees at 10 bases. The CDR3 length is 15 residues. Trimming took 4 bases from V and 7 from J; bases not matched to a gene: 7. In germline, CDR1 is MDHEN, CDR2 SYDVKM.

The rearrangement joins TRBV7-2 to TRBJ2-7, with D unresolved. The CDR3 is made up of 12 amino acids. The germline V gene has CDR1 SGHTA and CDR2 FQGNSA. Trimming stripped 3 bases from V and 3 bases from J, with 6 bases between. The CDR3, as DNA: TGTGCCAGCAGCTTGGTTATCTACGAGCAGTACTTC. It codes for CASSLVIYEQYF.

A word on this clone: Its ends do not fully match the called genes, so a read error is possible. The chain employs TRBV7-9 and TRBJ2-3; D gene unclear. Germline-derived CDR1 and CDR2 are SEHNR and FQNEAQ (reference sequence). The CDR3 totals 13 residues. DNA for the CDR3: TGTGCCAGCAGCTCAAATAATGGAGATAAGCAGTATTTT. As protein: CASSSNNGDKQYF.

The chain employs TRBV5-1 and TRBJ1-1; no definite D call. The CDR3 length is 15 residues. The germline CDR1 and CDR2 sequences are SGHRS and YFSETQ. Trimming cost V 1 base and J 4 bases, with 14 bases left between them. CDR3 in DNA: TGCGCCAGCAGCTTGAAAATTTCGGAAGGCACTGAAGCTTTCTTT. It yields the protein CASSLKISEGTEAFF.

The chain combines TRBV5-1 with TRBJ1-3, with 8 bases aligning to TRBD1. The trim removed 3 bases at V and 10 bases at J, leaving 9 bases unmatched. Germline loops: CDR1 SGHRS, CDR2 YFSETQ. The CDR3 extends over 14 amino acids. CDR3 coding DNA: TGCGCCAGCAGCTCTCAGGGGGCTGGTGGAACCATATATTTT. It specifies CASSSQGAGGTIYF.

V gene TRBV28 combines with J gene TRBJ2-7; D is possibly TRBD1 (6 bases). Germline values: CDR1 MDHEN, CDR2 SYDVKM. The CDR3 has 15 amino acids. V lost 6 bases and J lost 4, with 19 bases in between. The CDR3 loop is CASSPGRGFRYEQYF. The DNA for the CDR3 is TGTGCCAGCAGCCCAGGCAGGGGCTTTAGATACGAGCAGTACTTC.

The CDR3 nucleotides read TGCGCCAGCAGCCAAGCAACCACAGACTACAATGAGCAGTTCTTC. Encoded protein: CASSQATTDYNEQFF. This rearrangement joins TRBV4-1 to TRBJ2-1; no clear D gene. Trimming shortened V by 1 base and J by 3 bases, and 10 bases separated the two germline ends. Germline V gene sequence: CDR1 MGHRA, CDR2 YSYEKL. The CDR3 totals 15 residues.

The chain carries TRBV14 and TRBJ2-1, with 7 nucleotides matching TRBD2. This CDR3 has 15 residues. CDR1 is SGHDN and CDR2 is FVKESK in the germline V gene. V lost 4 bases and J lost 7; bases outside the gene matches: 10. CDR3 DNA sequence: TGTGCCAGCAGCCCTATTGGACTAGGAGAGAATGAGCAGTTCTTC. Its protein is CASSPIGLGENEQFF. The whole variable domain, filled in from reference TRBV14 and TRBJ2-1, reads EAGVTQFPSHSVIEKGQTVTLRCDPISGHDNLYWYRRVMGKEIKFLLHFVKESKQDESGMPNNRFLAERTGGTYSTLKVQPAELEDSGVYFCASSPIGLGENEQFFGPGTRLTVL.

The CDR3 loop reads CASSPQAGNTGELFF. For the CDR3, the DNA is TGTGCCAGCTCACCACAAGCGGGGAACACCGGGGAGCTGTTTTTT. The chain joins TRBV18 to TRBJ2-2; D might be TRBD2 (6 bases). V was clipped by 1 base and J by 1 base, with 7 bases between them. The germline gives CDR1 KGHSH, CDR2 LQKENI. This CDR3 is 15 amino acids long.

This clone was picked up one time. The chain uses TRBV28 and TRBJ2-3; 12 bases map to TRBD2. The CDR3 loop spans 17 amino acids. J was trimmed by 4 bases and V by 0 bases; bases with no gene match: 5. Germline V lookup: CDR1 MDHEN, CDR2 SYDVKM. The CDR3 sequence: CASSLWASGGASDTQYF. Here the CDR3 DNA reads TGTGCCAGCAGTTTATGGGCTAGCGGGGGGGCCTCAGATACGCAGTATTTT.

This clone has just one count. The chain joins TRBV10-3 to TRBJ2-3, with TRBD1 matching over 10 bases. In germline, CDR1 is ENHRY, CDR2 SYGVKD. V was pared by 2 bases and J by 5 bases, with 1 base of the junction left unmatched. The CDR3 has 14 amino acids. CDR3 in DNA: TGTGCCATCAGTGAGGACAGGGGGCTAGATACGCAGTATTTT. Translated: CAISEDRGLDTQYF.